The rows below give T cell receptor beta chains drawn from one sample of a study of T cell responses to AZD1222 COVID-19 vaccine. Some clones are missing from TCRdb's copy, which holds only in-frame ones; the method was immunoSEQ multiplex PCR. The sample consists of 200,000 or so clones, 90% of them appearing once. Sequences were derived from peripheral blood, sampled on day 0 of AZD1222 vaccination. These receptors all come from an adult in good health. Each CDR3 is given with its conserved first and last residue. The order of the fields is V gene, clone size, J gene, D gene, CDR3 protein, CDR3 DNA. D genes are given only for firm matches. Expanded clones are given a class, and other clones once, few, many or no size at all.

v_call: TRBV6-2/TRBV6-3; clone_size: .; j_call: TRBJ1-4; d_call: TRBD1; cdr3_aa: CASSYSDRSNEKLFF; cdr3_nt: TGTGCCAGCAGTTACTCGGACAGGTCTAATGAAAAACTGTTTTTT
v_call: TRBV4-3; clone_size: few; j_call: TRBJ2-2; d_call: .; cdr3_aa: CASSQSDFTGELFF; cdr3_nt: TGCGCCAGCAGCCAATCGGACTTTACCGGGGAGCTGTTTTTT
v_call: TRBV3-1/TRBV3-2; clone_size: .; j_call: TRBJ1-6; d_call: TRBD1; cdr3_aa: CASRQQGRNSPLHF; cdr3_nt: TGTGCCAGCAGACAACAGGGGCGTAATTCACCCCTCCACTTT
v_call: TRBV10-3; clone_size: .; j_call: TRBJ2-4; d_call: .; cdr3_aa: CAISESNIQYF; cdr3_nt: TGTGCCATCAGTGAGTCTAACATTCAGTACTTC
v_call: TRBV19; clone_size: .; j_call: TRBJ1-3; d_call: .; cdr3_aa: CASRQDQWTNTIYF; cdr3_nt: TGTGCCAGTAGGCAGGACCAGTGGACGAACACCATATATTTT
v_call: TRBV5-5; clone_size: .; j_call: TRBJ2-1; d_call: .; cdr3_aa: CASSFGLLSSYNEQFF; cdr3_nt: TGTGCCAGCAGCTTTGGGCTATTAAGCTCCTACAATGAGCAGTTCTTC
v_call: TRBV14; clone_size: .; j_call: TRBJ2-7; d_call: .; cdr3_aa: CASSPLPPRSPYEQYF; cdr3_nt: TGTGCCAGCAGCCCCCTCCCGCCAAGGTCCCCCTACGAGCAGTACTTC
v_call: TRBV12-3/TRBV12-4; clone_size: .; j_call: TRBJ1-2; d_call: .; cdr3_aa: CASSTGDGYTF; cdr3_nt: TGTGCCAGCAGCACAGGAGATGGCTACACCTTC
v_call: TRBV28; clone_size: .; j_call: TRBJ2-3; d_call: TRBD1; cdr3_aa: CASLREGTGNRDTQYF; cdr3_nt: TGTGCCAGCTTACGCGAAGGGACAGGGAATCGTGATACGCAGTATTTT
v_call: TRBV2; clone_size: .; j_call: TRBJ2-7; d_call: .; cdr3_aa: CASSEARLSSYEQYF; cdr3_nt: TGTGCCAGCAGTGAGGCCAGGCTTAGCTCCTACGAGCAGTACTTC
v_call: TRBV7-2; clone_size: .; j_call: TRBJ2-1; d_call: TRBD2; cdr3_aa: CASSSFLSSGGREQFF; cdr3_nt: TGTGCCAGCAGCTCGTTTTTGTCTAGCGGGGGGCGAGAGCAGTTCTTC
v_call: TRBV11-2; clone_size: .; j_call: TRBJ2-1; d_call: .; cdr3_aa: CASSLDGVSNEQFF; cdr3_nt: TGTGCCAGCAGCTTAGATGGGGTGTCCAATGAGCAGTTCTTC
v_call: TRBV6-5; clone_size: .; j_call: TRBJ1-5; d_call: .; cdr3_aa: CASSGQQADQPQHF; cdr3_nt: TGTGCCAGCAGCGGACAGCAAGCCGATCAGCCCCAGCATTTT
v_call: TRBV28; clone_size: .; j_call: TRBJ1-1; d_call: .; cdr3_aa: CASSPSGTGNTEAFF; cdr3_nt: TGTGCCAGCAGTCCCTCCGGGACGGGTAACACTGAAGCTTTCTTT
v_call: TRBV7-2; clone_size: .; j_call: TRBJ1-1; d_call: .; cdr3_aa: CASSLFGTTEAFF; cdr3_nt: TGTGCCAGCAGCTTATTTGGGACAACTGAAGCTTTCTTT
v_call: TRBV30; clone_size: once; j_call: TRBJ2-5; d_call: .; cdr3_aa: CAWSAPQETQYF; cdr3_nt: TGTGCCTGGAGCGCTCCTCAAGAGACCCAGTACTTC
v_call: TRBV4-3; clone_size: .; j_call: TRBJ2-7; d_call: TRBD1; cdr3_aa: CASSQAGTGQSYEQYF; cdr3_nt: TGCGCCAGCAGCCAGGCCGGGACAGGGCAATCCTACGAGCAGTACTTC
v_call: TRBV14; clone_size: .; j_call: TRBJ1-6; d_call: TRBD1; cdr3_aa: CASSRTSRGGSSPLHF; cdr3_nt: TGTGCCAGCAGCAGAACGTCCAGGGGGGGGAGTTCACCCCTCCACTTT
v_call: TRBV6-5; clone_size: .; j_call: TRBJ1-2; d_call: TRBD1; cdr3_aa: CASSRDRIYGYTF; cdr3_nt: TGTGCCAGCAGCCGGGACAGAATCTATGGCTACACCTTC
v_call: TRBV18; clone_size: once; j_call: TRBJ2-7; d_call: .; cdr3_aa: CASSPPQAYEQYF; cdr3_nt: TGTGCCAGCTCACCACCGCAGGCCTACGAGCAGTACTTC
v_call: TRBV29-1; clone_size: .; j_call: TRBJ1-4; d_call: .; cdr3_aa: CSVGDPPTNEKLFF; cdr3_nt: TGCAGCGTTGGGGACCCTCCAACTAATGAAAAACTGTTTTTT
v_call: TRBV7-3; clone_size: .; j_call: TRBJ2-7; d_call: .; cdr3_aa: CASSNAGQNSYEQYF; cdr3_nt: TGTGCCAGCAGCAATGCGGGACAGAATTCCTACGAGCAGTACTTC
v_call: TRBV5-4; clone_size: .; j_call: TRBJ1-6; d_call: .; cdr3_aa: CASSLNGYNSPLHF; cdr3_nt: TGTGCCAGCAGCTTGAATGGGTATAATTCACCCCTCCACTTT
v_call: TRBV6-1; clone_size: once; j_call: TRBJ1-2; d_call: .; cdr3_aa: CASSELNSNYGYTF; cdr3_nt: TGTGCCAGCAGTGAACTGAACAGCAACTATGGCTACACCTTC
v_call: TRBV28; clone_size: .; j_call: TRBJ1-1; d_call: .; cdr3_aa: CASRGAGNLNTEAFF; cdr3_nt: TGTGCCAGCAGAGGGGCAGGTAACTTGAACACTGAAGCTTTCTTT
v_call: TRBV9; clone_size: .; j_call: TRBJ1-2; d_call: .; cdr3_aa: CASNPSGDLYGYTF; cdr3_nt: TGTGCCAGCAACCCCTCAGGGGATCTATATGGCTACACCTTC
v_call: TRBV5-4; clone_size: .; j_call: TRBJ2-7; d_call: .; cdr3_aa: CASSLEHSYEQYF; cdr3_nt: TGTGCCAGCAGCTTGGAGCACTCCTACGAGCAGTACTTC
v_call: TRBV9; clone_size: .; j_call: TRBJ2-6; d_call: TRBD1; cdr3_aa: CASSRDRGRAGANVLTF; cdr3_nt: TGTGCCAGCAGCCGGGACAGGGGGCGAGCTGGGGCCAACGTCCTGACTTTC
v_call: TRBV2; clone_size: .; j_call: TRBJ1-6; d_call: TRBD1; cdr3_aa: CASSLRTGGLDSPLHF; cdr3_nt: TGTGCCAGCAGTCTCCGGACAGGGGGGTTGGATTCACCCCTCCACTTT